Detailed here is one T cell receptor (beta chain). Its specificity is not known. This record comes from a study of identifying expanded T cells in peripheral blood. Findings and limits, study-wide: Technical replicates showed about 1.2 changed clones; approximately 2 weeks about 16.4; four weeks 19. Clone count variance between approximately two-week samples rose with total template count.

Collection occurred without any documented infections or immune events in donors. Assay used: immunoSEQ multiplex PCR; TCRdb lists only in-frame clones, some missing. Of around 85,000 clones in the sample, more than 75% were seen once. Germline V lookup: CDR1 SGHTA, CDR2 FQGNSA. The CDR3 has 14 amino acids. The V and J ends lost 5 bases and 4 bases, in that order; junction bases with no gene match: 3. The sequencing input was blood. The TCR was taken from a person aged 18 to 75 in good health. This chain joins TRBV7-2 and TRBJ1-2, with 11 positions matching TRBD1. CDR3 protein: CASSLDRGPYGYTF. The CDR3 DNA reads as TGTGCCAGCAGCCTGGACAGGGGGCCCTATGGCTACACCTTC.